A selection of T cell receptor beta chains follows, all from one sample in a study of T cell responses to AZD1222 COVID-19 vaccine. The repertoire was sequenced with immunoSEQ multiplex PCR; TCRdb's copy has only in-frame clones and lacks some. The sample lists tens of thousands of clones, about four fifths seen once, with 20% to 30% in the top ten. Sample: peripheral blood, taken 28 days after the second AZD1222 dose. These receptors were collected from an adult who received the AZD1222 COVID-19 vaccine. CDR3s include the opening cysteine and the closing phenylalanine or tryptophan. The D gene is left open where the match is weak. Clone size is shown for a subset of rows, as once, few, many or a class of expanded clone.

v_call	j_call	cdr3_length	d_call	clone_size	cdr3_nt	cdr3_aa
TRBV27	TRBJ1-3	15	TRBD1	-	TGTGCCAGCAGGCAGGACAGGTACTCTGGAAACACCATATATTTT	CASRQDRYSGNTIYF
TRBV7-9	TRBJ2-3	15	TRBD2	-	TGTGCCAGCAGATTAACAGCGGGAGCCACAGATACGCAGTATTTT	CASRLTAGATDTQYF
TRBV6-5	TRBJ2-1	15	TRBD2	few	TGTGCCAGCAGTTACGGCGGGAGGCAGTACAATGAGCAGTTCTTC	CASSYGGRQYNEQFF
TRBV4-3	TRBJ2-5	13	-	-	TGCGCCAGCAGCCAAGATGTTTGGGAGACCCAGTACTTC	CASSQDVWETQYF
TRBV3-1/TRBV3-2	TRBJ2-3	15	-	-	TGTGCCAGCAGGGGAACCGGACAGAGTGCCGATACGCAGTATTTT	CASRGTGQSADTQYF
TRBV29-1	TRBJ2-1	14	TRBD1	once	TGCAGCGTTGAAGGCACAGGGGGCCGGAATGAGCAGTTCTTC	CSVEGTGGRNEQFF
TRBV7-9	TRBJ2-2	15	TRBD2	-	TGTGCCAGCAGACCAGCGGGAGGGAACACCGGGGAGCTGTTTTTT	CASRPAGGNTGELFF
TRBV6-2/TRBV6-3	TRBJ1-3	14	-	-	TGTGCCAGCAGTTACCTTGTATCTGGAAACACCATATATTTT	CASSYLVSGNTIYF
TRBV2	TRBJ2-1	14	-	-	TGTGCCAGCACTGGACTTGGGGGCTACAATGAGCAGTTCTTC	CASTGLGGYNEQFF
TRBV28	TRBJ2-1	16	-	-	TGTGCCAGCAGTCCCACTAGCAGTCGTTCCTACAATGAGCAGTTCTTC	CASSPTSSRSYNEQFF
TRBV6-5	TRBJ2-4	14	-	-	TGTGCCAGCAGTTACGCCGGGTCAAAAAACATTCAGTACTTC	CASSYAGSKNIQYF
TRBV5-6	TRBJ1-4	12	-	-	TGTGCCAGCAGTTGGGGGGGAGAAAAACTGTTTTTT	CASSWGGEKLFF
TRBV6-2/TRBV6-3	TRBJ2-7	14	TRBD1	-	TGTGCCAGCAGCAGACAGGGCCCTGATTACGAGCAGTACTTC	CASSRQGPDYEQYF